The rows below give T cell receptor beta chains drawn from one sample of a study of blood T cell repertoires in COVID-19. Libraries were prepared by immunoSEQ multiplex PCR; TCRdb keeps only in-frame clonotypes and omits some of them. The sample has approximately 140,000 clones; roughly 90% are singletons. Material: peripheral blood. These receptors all stem from a human donor in a cohort sampled during active COVID-19. The CDR3 runs from the conserved cysteine through the conserved F or W. Each record gives: D gene, V gene, CDR3 length, J gene, clone size, CDR3 protein, CDR3 DNA. D genes are given only for firm matches. Size tells how often a clone was seen (once, few, many) or the class of an expanded clone, and some rows leave it out.

D gene: TRBD1
V gene: TRBV5-4
CDR3 length: 13
J gene: TRBJ2-7
clone size: .
CDR3 protein: CASSLVDRYEQYF
CDR3 DNA: TGTGCCAGCAGCTTGGTGGACAGGTACGAGCAGTACTTC

D gene: TRBD2
V gene: TRBV18
CDR3 length: 16
J gene: TRBJ2-1
clone size: .
CDR3 protein: CASSPLIAGGYNEQFF
CDR3 DNA: TGTGCCAGCTCACCGCTAATAGCGGGAGGGTACAATGAGCAGTTCTTC

D gene: TRBD1
V gene: TRBV30
CDR3 length: 18
J gene: TRBJ1-2
clone size: .
CDR3 protein: CAWNGKTRTGGKDYGYTF
CDR3 DNA: TGTGCCTGGAATGGCAAGACTAGGACAGGGGGTAAAGACTATGGCTACACCTTC

D gene: TRBD2
V gene: TRBV19
CDR3 length: 15
J gene: TRBJ2-3
clone size: .
CDR3 protein: CASSMPWEGSDTQYF
CDR3 DNA: TGTGCCAGTAGTATGCCGTGGGAGGGCTCAGATACGCAGTATTTT

D gene: TRBD1
V gene: TRBV15
CDR3 length: 13
J gene: TRBJ1-2
clone size: once
CDR3 protein: CATKGQGNYGYTF
CDR3 DNA: TGTGCCACAAAGGGACAGGGGAACTATGGCTACACCTTC

D gene: .
V gene: TRBV7-3
CDR3 length: 14
J gene: TRBJ2-1
clone size: .
CDR3 protein: CASSPTAGSNEQFF
CDR3 DNA: TGTGCCAGCAGCCCTACAGCTGGTAGCAATGAGCAGTTCTTC

D gene: TRBD2
V gene: TRBV18
CDR3 length: 14
J gene: TRBJ2-5
clone size: .
CDR3 protein: CASSTGTNQETQYF
CDR3 DNA: TGTGCCAGCTCAACGGGGACTAATCAAGAGACCCAGTACTTC

D gene: .
V gene: TRBV24-1
CDR3 length: 16
J gene: TRBJ2-1
clone size: .
CDR3 protein: CATSDSSVSSYNEQFF
CDR3 DNA: TGTGCCACCAGTGACTCTAGCGTCAGCTCCTACAATGAGCAGTTCTTC

D gene: TRBD2
V gene: TRBV4-1
CDR3 length: 17
J gene: TRBJ2-3
clone size: many
CDR3 protein: CASSQEQPQRGGNTQYF
CDR3 DNA: TGCGCCAGCAGCCAAGAGCAACCTCAGCGGGGGGGCAATACGCAGTATTTT

D gene: TRBD1
V gene: TRBV19
CDR3 length: 13
J gene: TRBJ1-2
clone size: .
CDR3 protein: CASRTGGGYGYTF
CDR3 DNA: TGTGCCAGCCGGACAGGGGGTGGCTATGGCTACACCTTC

D gene: .
V gene: TRBV5-8
CDR3 length: 14
J gene: TRBJ2-3
clone size: .
CDR3 protein: CASSLTLRSDTQYF
CDR3 DNA: TGTGCCAGCAGCTTGACCCTTAGATCAGATACGCAGTATTTT

D gene: .
V gene: TRBV13
CDR3 length: 11
J gene: TRBJ2-7
clone size: few
CDR3 protein: CASSRVDEQYF
CDR3 DNA: TGTGCCAGCAGCCGGGTTGACGAGCAGTACTTC

D gene: TRBD1
V gene: TRBV6-2/TRBV6-3
CDR3 length: 17
J gene: TRBJ1-5
clone size: .
CDR3 protein: CASSYSRDRIPNQPQHF
CDR3 DNA: TGTGCCAGCAGTTACTCGCGGGACAGGATTCCCAATCAGCCCCAGCATTTT

D gene: .
V gene: TRBV7-9
CDR3 length: 12
J gene: TRBJ2-1
clone size: .
CDR3 protein: CASSLQGGEQFF
CDR3 DNA: TGTGCCAGCAGCTTACAGGGTGGTGAGCAGTTCTTC

D gene: .
V gene: TRBV14
CDR3 length: 16
J gene: TRBJ1-1
clone size: .
CDR3 protein: CASSPTYGVLTTEAFF
CDR3 DNA: TGTGCCAGCAGCCCTACGTACGGGGTACTAACCACTGAAGCTTTCTTT

D gene: TRBD1
V gene: TRBV7-6
CDR3 length: 15
J gene: TRBJ1-5
clone size: .
CDR3 protein: CASSLVQGAEQPQHF
CDR3 DNA: TGTGCCAGCAGCTTAGTGCAGGGGGCAGAACAGCCCCAGCATTTT

D gene: .
V gene: TRBV6-2/TRBV6-3
CDR3 length: 15
J gene: TRBJ2-2
clone size: .
CDR3 protein: CASSRDNKNTGELFF
CDR3 DNA: TGTGCCAGCAGCAGGGACAATAAGAACACCGGGGAGCTGTTTTTT

D gene: .
V gene: TRBV6-2/TRBV6-3
CDR3 length: 17
J gene: TRBJ2-1
clone size: few
CDR3 protein: CASSYSDPAGIYNEQFF
CDR3 DNA: TGTGCCAGCAGTTACTCCGACCCGGCGGGGATATACAATGAGCAGTTCTTC

D gene: .
V gene: TRBV5-8
CDR3 length: 17
J gene: TRBJ1-6
clone size: .
CDR3 protein: CASSSHYTSSYNSPLHF
CDR3 DNA: TGTGCCAGCAGCTCGCACTACACGAGCTCCTATAATTCACCCCTCCACTTT

D gene: TRBD1
V gene: TRBV7-2
CDR3 length: 17
J gene: TRBJ1-6
clone size: .
CDR3 protein: CASSPRQGSSYNSPLHF
CDR3 DNA: TGTGCCAGCAGCCCTCGACAGGGGAGCTCCTATAATTCACCCCTCCACTTT

D gene: TRBD1
V gene: TRBV5-4
CDR3 length: 14
J gene: TRBJ2-3
clone size: .
CDR3 protein: CASSLRQGADTQYF
CDR3 DNA: TGTGCCAGCAGCTTACGACAGGGCGCAGATACGCAGTATTTT

D gene: .
V gene: TRBV6-6
CDR3 length: 15
J gene: TRBJ1-6
clone size: .
CDR3 protein: CASSNLDTDNSPLHF
CDR3 DNA: TGTGCCAGCAGTAACTTGGACACGGATAATTCACCCCTCCACTTT

D gene: .
V gene: TRBV14
CDR3 length: 17
J gene: TRBJ2-7
clone size: .
CDR3 protein: CASSQYTGLRSSYEQYF
CDR3 DNA: TGTGCCAGCAGCCAGTATACAGGGTTGAGGAGCTCCTACGAGCAGTACTTC

D gene: .
V gene: TRBV19
CDR3 length: 13
J gene: TRBJ2-3
clone size: once
CDR3 protein: CASSVRATDTQYF
CDR3 DNA: TGTGCCAGTAGTGTTAGAGCAACGGATACGCAGTATTTT

D gene: .
V gene: TRBV24-1
CDR3 length: 16
J gene: TRBJ1-2
clone size: .
CDR3 protein: CATSPGGGRANYGYTF
CDR3 DNA: TGTGCCACCAGTCCCGGAGGTGGGAGGGCAAACTATGGCTACACCTTC

D gene: .
V gene: TRBV7-2
CDR3 length: 11
J gene: TRBJ2-7
clone size: .
CDR3 protein: CASSFRVEQYF
CDR3 DNA: TGTGCCAGCAGCTTTCGTGTGGAGCAGTACTTC

D gene: TRBD2
V gene: TRBV7-8
CDR3 length: 17
J gene: TRBJ2-1
clone size: .
CDR3 protein: CASSPRSPGLPRGEQFF
CDR3 DNA: TGTGCCAGCAGCCCACGTAGTCCGGGACTACCAAGGGGTGAGCAGTTCTTC

D gene: TRBD1
V gene: TRBV7-2
CDR3 length: 16
J gene: TRBJ2-7
clone size: few
CDR3 protein: CASSLGPGGKPYEQYF
CDR3 DNA: TGTGCCAGCAGCTTAGGGCCAGGGGGCAAGCCCTACGAGCAGTACTTC

D gene: .
V gene: TRBV7-2
CDR3 length: 16
J gene: TRBJ1-6
clone size: .
CDR3 protein: CASSARGRPPTSPLHF
CDR3 DNA: TGTGCCAGCAGCGCTCGAGGGAGGCCCCCTACCTCACCCCTCCACTTT

D gene: .
V gene: TRBV11-2
CDR3 length: 13
J gene: TRBJ1-4
clone size: .
CDR3 protein: CASSYGEEEKLFF
CDR3 DNA: TGTGCCAGCAGCTACGGGGAGGAGGAAAAACTGTTTTTT

D gene: .
V gene: TRBV13
CDR3 length: 14
J gene: TRBJ1-6
clone size: .
CDR3 protein: CASSLGGFDSPLHF
CDR3 DNA: TGTGCCAGCAGCTTGGGGGGATTCGATTCACCCCTCCACTTT

D gene: .
V gene: TRBV27
CDR3 length: 15
J gene: TRBJ1-2
clone size: .
CDR3 protein: CASRYRVGSPYGYTF
CDR3 DNA: TGTGCCAGCCGATACAGGGTCGGATCACCCTATGGCTACACCTTC

D gene: TRBD1
V gene: TRBV19
CDR3 length: 16
J gene: TRBJ1-2
clone size: .
CDR3 protein: CASSITGGLLDYGYTF
CDR3 DNA: TGTGCCAGTAGTATTACAGGGGGGCTCCTGGACTATGGCTACACCTTC

D gene: .
V gene: TRBV18
CDR3 length: 14
J gene: TRBJ2-3
clone size: .
CDR3 protein: CASSPPTPADTQYF
CDR3 DNA: TGTGCCAGCTCACCACCGACTCCCGCAGATACGCAGTATTTT

D gene: .
V gene: TRBV4-2
CDR3 length: 15
J gene: TRBJ2-1
clone size: .
CDR3 protein: CASSQDAADYNEQFF
CDR3 DNA: TGTGCCAGCAGCCAAGATGCGGCAGACTACAATGAGCAGTTCTTC

D gene: .
V gene: TRBV23-1
CDR3 length: 15
J gene: TRBJ2-7
clone size: .
CDR3 protein: CASSQSSGPPGEQYF
CDR3 DNA: TGCGCCAGCAGTCAATCTTCCGGGCCCCCAGGGGAGCAGTACTTC

D gene: TRBD1
V gene: TRBV3-1/TRBV3-2
CDR3 length: 15
J gene: TRBJ1-4
clone size: once
CDR3 protein: CASSQPRSGGEKLFF
CDR3 DNA: TGTGCCAGCAGCCAGCCGCGTTCAGGGGGTGAAAAACTGTTTTTT

D gene: .
V gene: TRBV28
CDR3 length: 13
J gene: TRBJ2-5
clone size: .
CDR3 protein: CAPIRRASETQYF
CDR3 DNA: TGTGCCCCCATTAGGAGGGCTTCAGAGACCCAGTACTTC

D gene: .
V gene: TRBV6-5
CDR3 length: 12
J gene: TRBJ2-1
clone size: .
CDR3 protein: CASSSRQNEQFF
CDR3 DNA: TGTGCCAGCAGTTCACGACAAAATGAGCAGTTCTTC

D gene: .
V gene: TRBV4-2
CDR3 length: 15
J gene: TRBJ2-7
clone size: .
CDR3 protein: CASSQGTGPLSEQYF
CDR3 DNA: TGTGCCAGCAGCCAAGGAACAGGTCCCCTTTCCGAGCAGTACTTC

D gene: .
V gene: TRBV12-3/TRBV12-4
CDR3 length: 12
J gene: TRBJ2-7
clone size: .
CDR3 protein: CASSFQSSGPYF
CDR3 DNA: TGTGCCAGCAGCTTCCAATCCAGCGGCCCGTACTTC

D gene: .
V gene: TRBV13
CDR3 length: 15
J gene: TRBJ2-6
clone size: .
CDR3 protein: CASSHTYSGANVLTF
CDR3 DNA: TGTGCCAGCAGCCACACATATTCTGGGGCCAACGTCCTGACTTTC

D gene: .
V gene: TRBV6-2/TRBV6-3
CDR3 length: 13
J gene: TRBJ2-5
clone size: .
CDR3 protein: CASSSPGRETQYF
CDR3 DNA: TGTGCCAGCAGTTCACCGGGAAGGGAGACCCAGTACTTC

D gene: TRBD1
V gene: TRBV15
CDR3 length: 17
J gene: TRBJ1-1
clone size: once
CDR3 protein: CATSRPIPAGGGTEAFF
CDR3 DNA: TGTGCCACCAGCAGACCCATTCCCGCAGGGGGAGGCACTGAAGCTTTCTTT

D gene: TRBD1
V gene: TRBV6-6
CDR3 length: 16
J gene: TRBJ2-7
clone size: .
CDR3 protein: CASSYSHRDRGYEQYF
CDR3 DNA: TGTGCCAGCAGTTACTCGCACCGGGACAGGGGTTACGAGCAGTACTTC

D gene: .
V gene: TRBV11-3
CDR3 length: 12
J gene: TRBJ2-3
clone size: .
CDR3 protein: CASSTTGDTQYF
CDR3 DNA: TGTGCCAGCAGCACGACAGGCGATACGCAGTATTTT

D gene: TRBD1
V gene: TRBV4-2
CDR3 length: 16
J gene: TRBJ1-5
clone size: .
CDR3 protein: CASSQETGVRNQPQHF
CDR3 DNA: TGTGCCAGCAGCCAAGAGACAGGGGTCCGTAATCAGCCCCAGCATTTT

D gene: .
V gene: TRBV18
CDR3 length: 14
J gene: TRBJ2-5
clone size: .
CDR3 protein: CASSPPESRETQYF
CDR3 DNA: TGTGCCAGCTCACCACCGGAGAGTCGCGAGACCCAGTACTTC

D gene: .
V gene: TRBV6-2/TRBV6-3
CDR3 length: 18
J gene: TRBJ2-1
clone size: .
CDR3 protein: CASSYSVYTGTPYNEQFF
CDR3 DNA: TGTGCCAGCAGTTACTCGGTCTACACCGGGACTCCCTACAATGAGCAGTTCTTC

D gene: .
V gene: TRBV15
CDR3 length: 15
J gene: TRBJ2-7
clone size: .
CDR3 protein: CATSRDQVRADEQYF
CDR3 DNA: TGTGCCACCAGCAGAGATCAAGTCAGGGCGGACGAGCAGTACTTC